This passage covers 5 T cell receptor beta chains from one sample sequenced in a study of cytomegalovirus exposure and HLA in healthy donors (dated by TCRdb to about 2017). Libraries were constructed by the immunoSEQ multiplex PCR assay. The multiplex PCR relied on a mix of 60 forward primers for TCR Vbeta segments and 13 reverse primers for TCR Jbeta segments. In its TCRdb copy, this immuneACCESS table keeps in-frame sequences only and misses some clones. Where compared with another copy, unresolved V genes explain less than half of these, and the others have no known cause. The sample contains around 100,000 clones, around 73% of them found a single time. The ten largest clones add up to about 5% of the sample. The sequenced sample was PBMCs. Receptor source: a woman younger than 45 in good health and CMV-seropositive.

This chain's CDR3 is CASIWANTEAFF. The CDR3 DNA reads TGTGCCAGCATTTGGGCGAACACTGAAGCTTTCTTT. The chain uses TRBV6-1 and TRBJ1-1, with D uncertain. Per the germline V gene, CDR1 is MNHNS and CDR2 is SASEGT. This CDR3 region has 12 residues. With 7 bases removed from V and 1 base from J, the gap between germline ends came to 7 bases.

V gene TRBV11-2 combines with J gene TRBJ2-3, with D possibly TRBD2 on 6 matching bases. Germline V gene sequence: CDR1 SGHAT, CDR2 FQNNGV. CDR3 length: 14 amino acids. The germline V and J ends were trimmed by 3 bases and 0 bases, with 7 bases remaining between them. CDR3 in DNA: TGTGCCAGCAGCTTTAGCGGTAGCACAGATACGCAGTATTTT. Amino acid sequence: CASSFSGSTDTQYF.

This clone was seen a few times. V is TRBV4-1 and J is TRBJ1-1, with TRBD1 identical over 10 bases. There are 16 residues in the CDR3. Germline CDR1 and CDR2: MGHRA and YSYEKL. V was pared by 4 bases and J by 3 bases, with 8 bases of the junction left unmatched. CDR3 DNA sequence: TGCGCCAGCAGCCGACAGGGGGCAGGTGCGGACACTGAAGCTTTCTTT. Translated: CASSRQGAGADTEAFF.

This clone was found once. The genes are TRBV5-1 and TRBJ1-1; 8 bases fit TRBD1. Per the germline V gene, CDR1 is SGHRS and CDR2 is YFSETQ. The CDR3 totals 13 residues. With V trimmed by 1 base and J by 6 bases, 2 bases remained unmatched. The CDR3 here is CASSLQGASEAFF. CDR3 DNA: TGCGCCAGCAGCTTGCAGGGGGCGTCTGAAGCTTTCTTT.

This clone was detected once. The chain combines TRBV19 with TRBJ1-2; 8 nucleotides agree with TRBD1. The CDR3 runs 14 residues. CDR1 and CDR2 from the germline V gene are LNHDA and SQIVND (reference sequence). V gave up 4 bases and J gave up 10 bases; unmatched junction bases: 11. The CDR3 loop reads CASSTGQAQTDYTF. CDR3 nucleotide sequence: TGTGCCAGTAGTACGGGACAGGCCCAAACCGACTACACCTTC.